This T cell receptor (beta chain) is from a study of kidney transplant recipient with SARS-CoV-2 infection. TCRdb redid the calling of the reads with MiXCR, one entry per CDR3 protein. The table has roughly 250,000 distinct CDR3 sequences, about 30% seen once; the top ten hold 7% to 8%. This clonotype was detected many times. The CDR3 runs 14 residues. Trimming stripped 3 bases from V and 8 bases from J, with 14 bases between. Germline CDR1 and CDR2: LGHNT and FRNRAP. Here the sequenced sample was a blood sample, taken at baseline and between days 110 and 120 from a kidney transplant recipient. This receptor was obtained from a male patient aged 30 to 40 who had COVID-19 and was a kidney transplant recipient. Some of these T cells may belong to the graft donor. The chain combines TRBV12-5 with TRBJ2-1, with D possibly TRBD2 on 6 matching bases. In DNA, the CDR3 is TGTGCTAGTGGTTTTATTTTTAGCGGCGATGAGCAGTTCTTC. This codes for CASGFIFSGDEQFF.